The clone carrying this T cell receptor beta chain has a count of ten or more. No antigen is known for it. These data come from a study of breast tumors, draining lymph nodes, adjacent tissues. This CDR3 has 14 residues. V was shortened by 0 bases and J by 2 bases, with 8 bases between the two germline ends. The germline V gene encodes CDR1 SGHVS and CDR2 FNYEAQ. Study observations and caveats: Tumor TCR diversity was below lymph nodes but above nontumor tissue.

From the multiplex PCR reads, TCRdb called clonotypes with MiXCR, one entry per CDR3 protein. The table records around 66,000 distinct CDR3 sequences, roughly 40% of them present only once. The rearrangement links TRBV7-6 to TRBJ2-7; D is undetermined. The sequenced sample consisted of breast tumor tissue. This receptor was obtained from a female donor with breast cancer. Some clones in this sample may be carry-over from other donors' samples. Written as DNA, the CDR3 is TGTGCCAGCAGCTTAGCTTCGTTTCCCTACGAGCAGTACTTC. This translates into CASSLASFPYEQYF.